The next 4 T cell receptor beta chains were all read from a single sample in a study of blood T cell repertoires in COVID-19. Here immunoSEQ multiplex PCR was the method, and the copy in TCRdb shows in-frame clones only, minus some. The table shows 160,000 or so clones, with about 88% occurring only once. The sequenced sample consisted of peripheral blood. The receptors stem from a man aged 40-55 years with acute or convalescent COVID-19.

The table lists this clone with a few counts. The J gene is TRBJ1-5, the V gene TRBV25-1, with a tentative D call TRBD1 (5 bases). Per the germline V gene, CDR1 is MGHDK and CDR2 is SYGVNS. Between the trimmed V and J ends, which lost 3 bases and 7 bases, there was a span of 10 bases. The CDR3 extends over 13 amino acids. The CDR3 DNA sequence: TGTGCCAGCAGTGAGGGGGGTGGGCAGCCCCAGCATTTT. It encodes CASSEGGGQPQHF.

The chain couples TRBV27 to TRBJ2-3; D is unresolved. The CDR3 has 14 residues. Trimming pared 2 bases from V and 2 bases from J, leaving 8 bases between. Germline CDR1 reads MNHEY; CDR2 reads SMNVEV (reference sequence). The CDR3 spells CASSLNRFTDTQYF. The CDR3 nucleotides read TGTGCCAGCAGTTTAAACCGGTTCACAGATACGCAGTATTTT.

The V and J genes are TRBV19 and TRBJ2-1, with D maybe TRBD2 (6 bases). The V and J ends lost 3 bases and 7 bases respectively, with 16 bases between them. The CDR3 spans 15 residues. Germline values: CDR1 LNHDA, CDR2 SQIVND (reference sequence). The CDR3, as DNA: TGTGCCAGTAGTATCGGGGACTGGGGCCTTAATGAGCAGTTCTTC. Translated: CASSIGDWGLNEQFF.

The V gene is TRBV30, the J gene TRBJ2-1; 9 bases are shared with TRBD2. The germline gives CDR1 GTSNPN, CDR2 SVGIG (reference sequence). The CDR3 runs 13 residues. The J segment lost 2 bases and the V segment lost 5 bases, leaving 1 base of the junction unmatched. As DNA, the CDR3 is TGTGCCTGGGCGGGGGGGCCCTACAATGAGCAGTTCTTC. It yields the protein CAWAGGPYNEQFF.